These 3 T cell receptor beta chains originate from one sample sequenced in a study of shared clonotypes between healthy human individuals. Method: immunoSEQ multiplex PCR; TCRdb's copy keeps in-frame clones and lacks some. The profile shows about 1 million clones, around 78% of them singletons. The sample comprised memory CD4+ T cells from PBMCs. The subset here: CD45RA-negative fraction. These receptors all come from a young man in good health. Some clones in this sample may be carry-over from other donors' samples.

The J gene is TRBJ1-6, the V gene TRBV6-1; D is undetermined. CDR1 is MNHNS and CDR2 is SASEGT in the germline V gene. The germline V and J ends were trimmed by 6 bases and 10 bases, with 13 bases remaining between them. The CDR3 covers 13 residues. CDR3 sequence (DNA): TGTGCCAGCAGCCCGGGAGCGTACTCACCCCTCCACTTT. Amino acids: CASSPGAYSPLHF.

CDR3 coding DNA: TGTGCCAGCAGCTCCCACACAGATACGCAGTATTTT. It codes for CASSSHTDTQYF. This chain joins TRBV7-3 and TRBJ2-3; D not certain. The CDR3 runs 12 residues. Trimming took off 4 bases at V and 2 bases at J, with 4 bases between the two ends. In germline, CDR1 is SGHTA, CDR2 FQGTGA.

This clone has at least ten counts. The chain combines TRBV27 with TRBJ2-5; perhaps TRBD1 as D (5 bases). The CDR3 runs 15 residues. The germline V and J ends were trimmed by 0 bases and 1 base, with 9 bases remaining between them. Germline V gives CDR1 MNHEY, CDR2 SMNVEV (reference sequence). The CDR3 loop reads CASSLSGRAQETQYF. CDR3 bases: TGTGCCAGCAGTTTATCCGGCAGGGCCCAAGAGACCCAGTACTTC.